The 19 T cell receptor beta chains below were found in one sample sequenced in a study of CD8 T cells in ankylosing spondylitis. One entry per CDR3 protein, called by TCRdb with MiXCR from the 5' RACE reads. The sample contains hundreds of thousands of distinct CDR3 sequences, 12% of which appear only once. No antigen has been assigned to these receptors. General study findings and limits: In ankylosing spondylitis blood, a motif of roughly eight highly homologous TCR beta variants appeared characteristic.

The specimen sequenced was blood, either unsorted or a sorted T cell fraction (not recorded which). These receptor sequences come from a male donor with ankylosing spondylitis.

In this sample, this clonotype turned up a few times. This chain connects TRBV2 to TRBJ2-3; 10 positions agree with TRBD2. This CDR3 spans 17 amino acids. Germline V lookup: CDR1 SNHLY, CDR2 FYNNEI. Trimming took 4 bases from V and 0 from J; bases not matched to a gene: 7. The CDR3 DNA follows: TGTGCCAGCAGTGCTCGGACTAGCGGACATAGCACAGATACGCAGTATTTT. This codes for CASSARTSGHSTDTQYF.

This clonotype was counted only a few times. The chain uses TRBV6-5 and TRBJ1-2; 7 nucleotides align to TRBD1. This CDR3 has 14 residues. Germline CDR1 and CDR2: MNHEY and SVGAGI. After removal of 2 bases from V and 2 bases from J, the junction contained 2 bases not matched to a gene. As DNA, the CDR3 is TGTGCCAGCAGTTACGGGGACAGAAACTATGGCTACACCTTC. Translation: CASSYGDRNYGYTF.

This clonotype was seen a few times. The chain is built from TRBV20-1 and TRBJ2-1; TRBD1 matches 7 bases. Germline V gene sequence: CDR1 DFQATT, CDR2 SNEGSKA (reference sequence). The CDR3 runs 14 residues. With V trimmed by 2 bases and J by 5 bases, 6 bases remained unmatched. The CDR3 nucleotides read TGCAGTGCTAGAAGGGGGCAGACTAACAATGAGCAGTTCTTC. Its protein is CSARRGQTNNEQFF.

The chain couples TRBV29-1 to TRBJ1-2; D is ambiguous. Germline V gene sequence: CDR1 SQVTM, CDR2 ANQGSEA. Trimming shortened V by 0 bases and J by 1 base, and 12 bases separated the two germline ends. CDR3 length equals 15 residues. CDR3 DNA: TGCAGCGTTGAAGAAGTTGGCAGGATTAACTATGGCTACACCTTC. Translated: CSVEEVGRINYGYTF. The full variable domain, rest sourced from reference TRBV29-1 and TRBJ1-2, is SAVISQKPSRDICQRGTSLTIQCQVDSQVTMMFWYRQQPGQSLTLIATANQGSEATYESGFVIDKFPISRPNLTFSTLTVSNMSPEDSSIYLCSVEEVGRINYGYTFGSGTRLTVV.

This clonotype turned up a few times. The rearrangement links TRBV7-2 to TRBJ1-4; 8 bases agree with TRBD1. Germline V gene lookup returns CDR1 SGHTA and CDR2 FQGNSA. The V segment lost 7 bases and the J segment 8 bases; nucleotides outside the gene matches: 15. The CDR3 totals 16 residues. The CDR3 DNA reads as TGTGCCAGCACCAATCGGGGGGGACAGGCGGGGGAAAAACTGTTTTTT. It specifies CASTNRGGQAGEKLFF.

This clonotype has only a few counts. The J gene is TRBJ2-3, the V gene TRBV29-1, with D uncertain. Germline CDR1 reads SQVTM; CDR2 reads ANQGSEA. This CDR3 has 13 residues. V was cut by 3 bases and J by 0 bases, with 7 bases left in between. The CDR3 region has the DNA TGCAGCGTTGACGGTGATAGCACAGATACGCAGTATTTT. Its translation is CSVDGDSTDTQYF.

This chain uses TRBV6-2 or TRBV6-3 with TRBJ2-7; no definite D call. Trimming took 2 bases from V and 4 from J, leaving 12 bases between them. CDR1 is MNHEY, CDR2 SVGEGT, per germline. The CDR3 is made up of 14 amino acids. The CDR3 coding sequence is TGTGCCAGCAGTTACGTAGACGTGGAGTACGAGCAGTACTTC. Translating it yields CASSYVDVEYEQYF.

This clonotype turned up a few times. The chain uses TRBV27 and TRBJ2-7, with 9 bases lining up with TRBD2. Germline V gene sequence: CDR1 MNHEY, CDR2 SMNVEV (reference sequence). V was pared by 0 bases and J by 1 base, with 7 bases of the junction left unmatched. The CDR3 totals 17 residues. Here the CDR3 reads CASSLSPSLAGSYEQYF. CDR3 bases: TGTGCCAGCAGTTTATCCCCCTCTCTAGCGGGGTCCTACGAGCAGTACTTC.

The V gene is TRBV6-5, the J gene TRBJ2-5, with a possible D match to TRBD1 (5 bases). Between the trimmed V and J ends, which lost 2 bases and 1 base, there was a span of 8 bases. The CDR3 is 14 amino acids. Looked up from germline, CDR1 is MNHEY and CDR2 is SVGAGI. CDR3 sequence reads: CASSYDSLQETQYF. CDR3 in DNA: TGTGCCAGCAGTTACGACAGCCTCCAAGAGACCCAGTACTTC.

The chain has TRBV5-2 and TRBJ1-2; the DNA was not compared with TRBD1, the D call given in the table. TRBV5-2 is deemed a pseudogene. The CDR3 length is 15 residues. The CDR3 region is CASNLRRQGASGYTF. Written as DNA, the CDR3 is TGTGCCAGCAACCTCAGACGACAGGGGGCTTCTGGCTACACCTTC.

This clonotype was counted between two and nine times. V usage is TRBV30 and J usage is TRBJ2-2; no clear D. V lost 2 bases and J 2 bases, leaving 6 bases between the germline ends. The CDR3 extends over 13 amino acids. The germline V gene encodes CDR1 GTSNPN and CDR2 SVGIG (reference sequence). CDR3 in DNA: TGTGCCTGGAGTACCTTCAACACCGGGGAGCTGTTTTTT. Its translation is CAWSTFNTGELFF.

This clonotype has more than one count but fewer than ten. This chain connects TRBV20-1 to TRBJ2-1, with 10 bases lining up with TRBD2. Germline assignment: CDR1 DFQATT and CDR2 SNEGSKA (reference sequence). This CDR3 region has 12 residues. The CDR3 loop is CTAWLAGVEQFF. DNA of the CDR3: TGCACAGCGTGGCTAGCGGGAGTTGAGCAGTTCTTC.

This clonotype has a handful of counts. This chain joins TRBV20-1 and TRBJ2-1; 8 positions match TRBD2. The germline V gene has CDR1 DFQATT and CDR2 SNEGSKA (reference sequence). Trimming removed 5 bases from V and 8 bases from J; junction bases left unmatched: 11. The CDR3 is made up of 14 amino acids. CDR3 nucleotide sequence: TGCAGTGCTGCCAGCGGGGGACGGGTGGATGAGCAGTTCTTC. As protein: CSAASGGRVDEQFF.

The chain employs TRBV6-6 and TRBJ1-1, with 9 bases identical to TRBD1. This CDR3 spans 13 amino acids. Germline CDR1 is MNHNY and CDR2 is SVGAGI (reference sequence). Unmatched junction bases numbered 4, after V lost 6 bases and J lost 5 bases. This CDR3 is CASSGQGWTEAFF. DNA of the CDR3: TGTGCCAGCAGCGGACAGGGGTGGACTGAAGCTTTCTTT.

This clonotype has only a few counts. V gene TRBV7-3 combines with J gene TRBJ2-7; the D gene is possibly TRBD1 (5 bases). From germline, CDR1 is SGHTA and CDR2 FQGTGA. The V end lost 5 bases, the J end lost 7 bases, and 15 bases lay between the germline ends. This CDR3 has 13 amino acids. The CDR3 loop reads CASSPWGQGEQYF. The CDR3 nucleotides are TGTGCCAGCAGCCCGTGGGGTCAGGGTGAGCAGTACTTC.

The chain is built from TRBV6-5 and TRBJ2-3; 7 nucleotides match TRBD2. Looked up from germline, CDR1 is MNHEY and CDR2 is SVGAGI. The CDR3 is 16 residues long. The V segment lost 0 bases and the J segment 1 base; nucleotides outside the gene matches: 4. The CDR3 sequence: CASSYSGGDGTDTQYF. The CDR3 nucleotides are TGTGCCAGCAGTTACTCGGGGGGGGATGGCACAGATACGCAGTATTTT.

There are a few counts of this clonotype. The V gene is TRBV20-1, the J gene TRBJ2-5; no clear D gene. Trimming took off 6 bases at V and 0 bases at J, with 14 bases between the two ends. The CDR3 runs 14 residues. Per germline, CDR1 DFQATT and CDR2 SNEGSKA (reference sequence). For the CDR3, the DNA is TGCAGTGCCCAGTCCCAGGTCGACCAAGAGACCCAGTACTTC. Translated: CSAQSQVDQETQYF.

The chain links TRBV20-1 to TRBJ2-2, with 10 bases aligning to TRBD2. The CDR3 is 16 amino acids. V lost 0 bases and J lost 4; bases outside the gene matches: 5. The V gene's germline CDR1 is DFQATT and CDR2 SNEGSKA (reference sequence). CDR3 sequence (DNA): TGCAGTGCTAGAGATCAGCGGGAGGGCAGCACCGGGGAGCTGTTTTTT. The encoded protein is CSARDQREGSTGELFF.

This clonotype was found a few times. This sequence joins TRBV27 and TRBJ2-6; D is possibly TRBD1 or TRBD2 (6 bases each). Trimming left V 5 bases short and J 4 bases short, with 12 bases between. CDR1 MNHEY and CDR2 SMNVEV come from the germline V gene (reference sequence). CDR3 length: 15 residues. CDR3 residues: CASSRGVRGANVLTF. Written as DNA, the CDR3 is TGTGCCAGCAGTAGGGGGGTTCGGGGGGCCAACGTCCTGACTTTC.